Following are 20 T cell receptor beta chains from one sample sequenced in a study of blood T cells in healthy people across ages. The use of a sample-barcoded 5' primer and a J-beta primer mix characterized a second PCR of roughly 6 to 11 cycles. TCRdb redid the calling of the 5' RACE reads with MiXCR, one entry per CDR3 protein. The sample holds over 1,300,000 distinct CDR3 sequences, 59% seen once. The sequenced sample was blood. The receptors originated from a man younger than 35 in good health.

The chain is built from TRBV7-8 and TRBJ2-5, with a tentative D call TRBD1 (6 bases). The CDR3 contains 16 residues. Germline values: CDR1 SGHVS, CDR2 FQNEAQ. Trimming removed 4 bases at V and 0 bases at J, with 15 bases between. CDR3 in amino acids: CASSSRGNGYQETQYF. The DNA of the CDR3 is TGTGCCAGCAGCTCTAGGGGGAACGGATACCAAGAGACCCAGTACTTC.

This clonotype appeared a single time. The chain links TRBV10-3 to TRBJ1-6; D perhaps matches TRBD1 (5 bases). CDR1 and CDR2 (germline): ENHRY, SYGVKD. With 3 bases removed from V and 6 bases from J, the gap between germline ends came to 27 bases. The CDR3 has 20 residues. The CDR3 nucleotides read TGTGCCATCAGTGAATTTTCGGGGCAGGAACGAGGTCCCATTAATTCACCCCTCCACTTT. Residues: CAISEFSGQERGPINSPLHF.

The genes are TRBV24-1 and TRBJ2-2; 12 nucleotides align to TRBD2. The V gene's germline CDR1 is KGHDR and CDR2 SFDVKD. The CDR3 extends over 16 amino acids. Germline trimming cut 7 bases from V and 4 bases from J; bases unmatched to any gene: 6. DNA for the CDR3: TGTGCCACCAGCCTGACTAGCGGGGGTTCCACCGGGGAGCTGTTTTTT. Residues: CATSLTSGGSTGELFF.

This rearrangement joins TRBV4-2 to TRBJ2-7; TRBD1 or TRBD2 may be the D gene (5 bases each). Trimming pared 5 bases from V and 2 bases from J, leaving 13 bases between. This CDR3 has 14 amino acids. Germline loops: CDR1 LGHNA, CDR2 YNFKEQ. The CDR3 nucleotides read TGTGCCAGCAGCTTAGAGACGGGACCCTACGAGCAGTACTTC. Amino acids: CASSLETGPYEQYF.

The chain has TRBV7-9 and TRBJ2-3; D not certain. Germline CDR1 reads SEHNR; CDR2 reads FQNEAQ (reference sequence). V was clipped by 6 bases and J by 8 bases, with 12 bases between them. This CDR3 has 12 residues. CDR3 nucleotides: TGTGCCAGCAGTGAGCCTCTACCTACGCAGTATTTT. Protein: CASSEPLPTQYF.

The chain uses TRBV6-5 and TRBJ2-1; 14 nucleotides align to TRBD2. This CDR3 contains 20 residues. Germline V gene lookup returns CDR1 MNHEY and CDR2 SVGAGI. V dropped 4 bases and J dropped 2; count of bases not matched to a gene: 13. Here the CDR3 reads CASSSNPGLAGARPYNEQFF. Written as DNA, the CDR3 is TGTGCCAGCAGTTCGAACCCGGGACTAGCGGGAGCTCGCCCCTACAATGAGCAGTTCTTC.

This clonotype was observed once. The chain couples TRBV7-2 to TRBJ1-2, with TRBD1 identical over 8 bases. The V and J ends lost 5 bases and 4 bases, in that order; junction bases with no gene match: 12. From germline, CDR1 is SGHTA and CDR2 FQGNSA. The CDR3 runs to 16 residues. The CDR3 is CASSRDPGQGAYGYTF. In DNA form, the CDR3 reads TGTGCCAGCAGCCGCGATCCCGGACAGGGAGCCTATGGCTACACCTTC.

The CDR3 protein is CASSEGQVSLDEQFF. The CDR3 DNA is TGTGCCAGCAGTGAAGGTCAAGTGAGCTTGGATGAGCAGTTCTTC. The chain employs TRBV25-1 and TRBJ2-1; D call uncertain. Trimming stripped 2 bases from V and 8 bases from J, with 16 bases between. The germline gives CDR1 MGHDK, CDR2 SYGVNS. The CDR3 contains 15 residues. Supplemented by reference TRBV25-1 and TRBJ2-1, the full variable domain reads EADIYQTPRYLVIGTGKKITLECSQTMGHDKMYWYQQDPGMELHLIHYSYGVNSTEKGDLSSESTVSRIRTEHFPLTLESARPSHTSQYLCASSEGQVSLDEQFFGPGTRLTVL.

This chain links TRBV6-1 with TRBJ2-7, with D possibly being TRBD1 or TRBD2 (5 bases each). The CDR3 runs to 16 residues. Trimming left V 4 bases short and J 0 bases short, with 16 bases between. In germline, CDR1 is MNHNS, CDR2 SASEGT. CDR3 coding DNA: TGTGCCAGCAGTGTGGGGGTCTCAGTAAGCTCCTACGAGCAGTACTTC. It encodes CASSVGVSVSSYEQYF.

The chain recombines TRBV12-3 or TRBV12-4 with TRBJ2-7, with TRBD2 as a possible D gene (6 bases). The V and J ends lost 8 bases and 6 bases respectively, with 17 bases between them. This CDR3 region has 13 residues. For the CDR3, the DNA is TGTGCCAGCGGGGGACTGGGGTGGGGCGAGCAGTACTTC. Its translation: CASGGLGWGEQYF.

The V and J genes are TRBV4-3 and TRBJ2-3, with D unresolved. Germline assignment: CDR1 LGHNA and CDR2 YSLEER. The V end lost 2 bases, the J end lost 3 bases, and 6 bases lay between the germline ends. The CDR3 totals 13 residues. As DNA, the CDR3 is TGCGCCAGCAGCCAAAAACCTACAGATACGCAGTATTTT. Protein: CASSQKPTDTQYF.

This sequence joins TRBV11-2 and TRBJ2-4; D might be TRBD1 (6 bases). This CDR3 comprises 18 residues. V lost 1 base and J 2 bases, leaving 18 bases between the germline ends. Looked up from germline, CDR1 is SGHAT and CDR2 is FQNNGV. CDR3 protein: CASSLVSGTSLTKNIQYF. CDR3 nucleotides: TGTGCCAGCAGCTTAGTTTCGGGGACATCACTGACCAAAAACATTCAGTACTTC.

CDR3 in amino acids: CATSDQGYRTDTQYF. In DNA, the CDR3 is TGTGCCACCAGTGATCAGGGTTATCGCACAGATACGCAGTATTTT. The rearrangement links TRBV24-1 to TRBJ2-3, with D possibly TRBD1 on 5 matching bases. Germline values: CDR1 KGHDR, CDR2 SFDVKD. Trimming stripped 3 bases from V and 1 base from J, with 10 bases between. CDR3 length equals 15 residues.

With respect to this clonotype: A single base separates this from a much larger clone, so it may be a read error. This chain joins TRBV4-1 and TRBJ2-1, with D unresolved. Deletions cut 4 bases from V and 2 bases from J, with 18 bases between. This CDR3 has 17 residues. Germline assignment: CDR1 MGHRA and CDR2 YSYEKL. CDR3 nucleotides: TGCGCCAGCAGCCGAGATACGGCCGGTGGTCCCTACAATGAGCAGTTCTTC. This gives the protein CASSRDTAGGPYNEQFF.

This clonotype was picked up a small number of times. The chain combines TRBV5-4 with TRBJ2-1; 14 bases map to TRBD2. Trimming took 6 bases from V and 6 from J; bases not matched to a gene: 14. CDR3 length: 18 amino acids. CDR1 SGHNT and CDR2 YYREEE come from the germline V gene (reference sequence). The CDR3 loop is CASTPRGSGLAGGNEQFF. The CDR3 nucleotides are TGTGCCAGCACCCCTCGGGGCAGCGGACTAGCGGGAGGCAATGAGCAGTTCTTC.

The rearrangement uses TRBV6-5 and TRBJ1-1; 7 positions agree with TRBD1. Germline CDR1 is MNHEY and CDR2 is SVGAGI. The trim removed 0 bases at V and 8 bases at J, leaving 3 bases unmatched. This CDR3 spans 13 amino acids. The CDR3 coding sequence is TGTGCCAGCAGTTACTCTTCAGGGGGGGAAGCTTTCTTT. This codes for CASSYSSGGEAFF.

The rearrangement joins TRBV6-6 to TRBJ2-1; weak D call: TRBD2 (6 bases). The CDR3 totals 14 residues. The V end was cut by 6 bases, the J end by 5 bases, with 14 bases between. Germline V gene data show CDR1 as MNHNY and CDR2 as SVGAGI (reference sequence). CDR3 amino acids: CASSTGGPHNEQFF. The CDR3 nucleotides are TGTGCCAGCAGCACAGGAGGGCCCCACAATGAGCAGTTCTTC.

The chain employs TRBV6-5 and TRBJ2-5, with 11 bases that match TRBD2. The J call may be incorrect, as the DNA end agrees better with TRBJ2-7. The CDR3 has 16 residues. Per the germline V gene, CDR1 is MNHEY and CDR2 is SVGAGI. CDR3 sequence (DNA): TGTGCCAGCAGTTCCCTTACTAGCGGGAGAGGACACGAGCAGTACTTC. This translates into CASSSLTSGRGHEQYF.

V usage is TRBV20-1 and J usage is TRBJ2-7; 12 nucleotides align to TRBD2. CDR1 is DFQATT, CDR2 SNEGSKA, per germline (reference sequence). V lost 0 bases, J lost 7 bases, and 7 bases stayed unmatched. The CDR3 is 15 amino acids. The CDR3 loop is CSARDLTSGSGEQYF. CDR3 coding DNA: TGCAGTGCTAGAGATTTGACTAGCGGGAGTGGGGAGCAGTACTTC.

The rearrangement joins TRBV7-2 to TRBJ2-1, with 8 nucleotides matching TRBD1. The CDR3 sequence is 15 residues long. Trimming at V came to 1 base and at J to 8 bases, leaving 7 bases not matched to a gene. The germline V gene encodes CDR1 SGHTA and CDR2 FQGNSA. CDR3 sequence: CASSLDRGSFDEQFF. The CDR3 DNA is TGTGCCAGCAGCTTAGACAGGGGGTCCTTCGATGAGCAGTTCTTC.